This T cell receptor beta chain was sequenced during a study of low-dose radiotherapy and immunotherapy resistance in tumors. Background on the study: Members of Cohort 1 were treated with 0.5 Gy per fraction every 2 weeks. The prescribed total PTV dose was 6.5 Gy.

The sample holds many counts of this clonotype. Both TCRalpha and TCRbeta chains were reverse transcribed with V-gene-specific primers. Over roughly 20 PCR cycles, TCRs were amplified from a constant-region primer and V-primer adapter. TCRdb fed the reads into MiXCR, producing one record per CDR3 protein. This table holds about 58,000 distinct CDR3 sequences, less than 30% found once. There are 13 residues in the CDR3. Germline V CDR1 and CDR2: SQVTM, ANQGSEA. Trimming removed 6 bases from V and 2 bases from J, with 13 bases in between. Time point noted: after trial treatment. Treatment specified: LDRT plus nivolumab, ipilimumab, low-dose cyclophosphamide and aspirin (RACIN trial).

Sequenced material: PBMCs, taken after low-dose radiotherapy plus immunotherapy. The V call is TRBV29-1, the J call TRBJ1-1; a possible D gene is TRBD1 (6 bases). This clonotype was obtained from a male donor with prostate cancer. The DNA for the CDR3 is TGCAGCGTCCGACAGGAAATAAACACTGAAGCTTTCTTT. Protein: CSVRQEINTEAFF.